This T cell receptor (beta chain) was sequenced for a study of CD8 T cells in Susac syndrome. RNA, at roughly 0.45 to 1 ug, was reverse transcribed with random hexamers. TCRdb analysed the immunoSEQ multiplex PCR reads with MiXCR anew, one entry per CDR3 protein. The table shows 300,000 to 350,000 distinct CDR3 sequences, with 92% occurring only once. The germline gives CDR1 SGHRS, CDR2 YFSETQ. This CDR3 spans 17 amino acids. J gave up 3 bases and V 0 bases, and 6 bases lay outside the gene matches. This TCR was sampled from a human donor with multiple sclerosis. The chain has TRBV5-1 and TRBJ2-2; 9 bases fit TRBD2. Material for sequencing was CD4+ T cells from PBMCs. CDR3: CASSLDRLAEDTGELFF. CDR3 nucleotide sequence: TGCGCCAGCAGCTTGGATCGACTAGCGGAGGACACCGGGGAGCTGTTTTTT.